This entry describes one T cell receptor (beta chain). The antigen remains unidentified. In germline, CDR1 is SQVTM, CDR2 ANQGSEA. CDR3 length equals 14 residues. After removal of 1 base from V and 6 bases from J, the junction contained 3 bases not matched to a gene. The data originate from a study of T cell responses to AZD1222 COVID-19 vaccine. The wider study: Second-dose intervals near 4 or 12 weeks were combined. Whole-study results and caveats: A reported finding is that nearly half of spike-specific TCRs target unmutated variant regions. Possibly, clonal diversity was underestimated; donors were largely white British and included more females. Rises in breadth and depth of Spike-specific TCRs came after two AZD1222 doses.

This table comes from immunoSEQ multiplex PCR, and its TCRdb copy is limited to in-frame clones, with some not included. The sample contains about 160,000 clones, roughly nine tenths of which appear only once. This TCR came from an adult in good health. The chain uses TRBV29-1 and TRBJ1-2, with 12 bases matching TRBD1. This material consisted of peripheral blood, taken on day 0 of AZD1222 vaccination. CDR3 bases: TGCAGCGTTGAAGGGGACAGGGGGCTTAATGGCTACACCTTC. Translation: CSVEGDRGLNGYTF.